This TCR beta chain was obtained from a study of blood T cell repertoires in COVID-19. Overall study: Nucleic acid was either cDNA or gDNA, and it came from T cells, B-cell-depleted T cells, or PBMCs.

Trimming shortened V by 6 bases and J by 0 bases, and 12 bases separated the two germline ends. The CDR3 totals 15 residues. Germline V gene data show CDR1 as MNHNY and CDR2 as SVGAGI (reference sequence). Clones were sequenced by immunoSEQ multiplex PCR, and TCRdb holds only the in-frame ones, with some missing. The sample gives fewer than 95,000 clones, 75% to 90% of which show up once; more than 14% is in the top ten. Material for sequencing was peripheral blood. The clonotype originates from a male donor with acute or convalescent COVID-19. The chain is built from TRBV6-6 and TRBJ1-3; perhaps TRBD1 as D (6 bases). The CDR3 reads CASSAIQGSGNTIYF. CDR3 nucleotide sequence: TGTGCCAGCAGCGCAATACAGGGCTCTGGAAACACCATATATTTT.